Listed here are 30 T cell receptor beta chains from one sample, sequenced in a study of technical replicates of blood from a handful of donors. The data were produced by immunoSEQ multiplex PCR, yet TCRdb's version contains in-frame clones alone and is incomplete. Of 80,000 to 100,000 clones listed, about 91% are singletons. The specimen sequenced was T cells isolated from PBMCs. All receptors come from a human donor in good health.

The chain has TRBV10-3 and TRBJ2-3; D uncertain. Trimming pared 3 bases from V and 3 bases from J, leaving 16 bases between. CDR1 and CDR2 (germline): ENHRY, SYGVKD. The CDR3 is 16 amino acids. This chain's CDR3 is CAISESPNRVTDTQYF. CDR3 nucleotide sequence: TGTGCCATCAGTGAAAGCCCGAACCGGGTGACAGATACGCAGTATTTT.

Here the CDR3 reads CASSERLWGSGSERRYTF. As DNA, the CDR3 is TGTGCCAGCAGTGAACGCCTCTGGGGATCAGGGTCGGAGAGACGCTACACCTTC. The chain joins TRBV6-1 to TRBJ1-2, with a tentative D call TRBD1 (5 bases). This CDR3 has 18 amino acids. V was shortened by 2 bases and J by 9 bases, with 28 bases between the two germline ends. Germline values: CDR1 MNHNS, CDR2 SASEGT.

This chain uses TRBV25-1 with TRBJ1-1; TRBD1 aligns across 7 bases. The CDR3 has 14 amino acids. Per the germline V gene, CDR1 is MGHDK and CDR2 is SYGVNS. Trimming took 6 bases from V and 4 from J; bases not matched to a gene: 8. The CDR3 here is CASSLTGEFTEAFF. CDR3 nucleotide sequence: TGTGCCAGCAGCCTTACAGGGGAGTTCACTGAAGCTTTCTTT.

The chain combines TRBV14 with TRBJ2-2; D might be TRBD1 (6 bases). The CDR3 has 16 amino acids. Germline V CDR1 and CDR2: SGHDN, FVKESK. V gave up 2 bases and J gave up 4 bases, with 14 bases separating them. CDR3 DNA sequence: TGTGCCAGCAGCCAACTTAGAGGCAGGGGCACCGGGGAGCTGTTTTTT. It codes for CASSQLRGRGTGELFF.

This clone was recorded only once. CDR3 sequence (DNA): TGCAGCGTTGAAGATACAGCCGACACAGATACGCAGTATTTT. Translation gives CSVEDTADTDTQYF. The chain employs TRBV29-1 and TRBJ2-3; the D is unclear. Trimming removed 0 bases at V and 2 bases at J, with 9 bases between. The CDR3 runs to 14 residues. Looked up from germline, CDR1 is SQVTM and CDR2 is ANQGSEA.

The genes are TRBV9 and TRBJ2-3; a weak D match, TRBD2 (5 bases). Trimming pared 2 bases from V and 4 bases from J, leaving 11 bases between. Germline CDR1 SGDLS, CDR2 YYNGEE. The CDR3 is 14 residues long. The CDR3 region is CASSVGGGPDTQYF. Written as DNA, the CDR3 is TGTGCCAGCAGCGTTGGTGGAGGTCCAGATACGCAGTATTTT. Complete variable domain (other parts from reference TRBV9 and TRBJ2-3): DSGVTQTPKHLITATGQRVTLRCSPRSGDLSVYWYQQSLDQGLQFLIQYYNGEERAKGNILERFSAQQFPDLHSELNLSSLELGDSALYFCASSVGGGPDTQYFGPGTRLTVL.

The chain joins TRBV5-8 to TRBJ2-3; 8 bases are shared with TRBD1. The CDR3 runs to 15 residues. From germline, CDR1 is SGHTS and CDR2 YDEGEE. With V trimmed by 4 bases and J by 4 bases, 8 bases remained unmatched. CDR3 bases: TGTGCCAGCAGCATGGGACAGGTCACCTCAGATACGCAGTATTTT. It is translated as CASSMGQVTSDTQYF.

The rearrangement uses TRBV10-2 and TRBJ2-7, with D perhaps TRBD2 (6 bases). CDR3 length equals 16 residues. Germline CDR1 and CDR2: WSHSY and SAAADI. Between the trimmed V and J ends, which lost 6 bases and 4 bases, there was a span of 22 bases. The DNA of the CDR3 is TGCGCCAGCAGGGGGGGTCCTGGGGGAGATAGTTACGAGCAGTACTTC. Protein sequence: CASRGGPGGDSYEQYF.

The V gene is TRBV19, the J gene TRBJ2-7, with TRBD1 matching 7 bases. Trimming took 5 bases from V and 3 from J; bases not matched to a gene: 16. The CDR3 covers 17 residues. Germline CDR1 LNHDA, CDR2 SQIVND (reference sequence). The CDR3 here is CASSAGIYRGHLYEQYF. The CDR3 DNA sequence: TGTGCCAGTAGTGCAGGCATATACAGGGGTCACCTCTACGAGCAGTACTTC.

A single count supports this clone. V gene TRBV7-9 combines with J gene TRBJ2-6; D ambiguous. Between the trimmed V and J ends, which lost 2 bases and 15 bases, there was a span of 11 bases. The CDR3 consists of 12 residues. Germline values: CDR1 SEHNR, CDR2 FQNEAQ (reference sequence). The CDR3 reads CASSLTDVALTF. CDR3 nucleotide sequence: TGTGCCAGCAGCTTAACAGATGTGGCCCTGACTTTC. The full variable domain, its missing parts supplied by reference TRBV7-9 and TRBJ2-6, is DTGVSQNPRHKITKRGQNVTFRCDPISEHNRLYWYRQTLGQGPEFLTYFQNEAQLEKSRLLSDRFSAERPKGSFSTLEIQRTEQGDSAMYLCASSLTDVALTFGAGSRLTVL.

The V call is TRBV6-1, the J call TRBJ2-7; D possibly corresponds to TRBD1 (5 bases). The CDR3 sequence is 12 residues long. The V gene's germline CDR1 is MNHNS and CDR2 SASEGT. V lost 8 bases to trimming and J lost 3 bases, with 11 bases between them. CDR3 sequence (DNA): TGTGCCAGCTTAGGCAGGGTCTACGAGCAGTACTTC. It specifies CASLGRVYEQYF.

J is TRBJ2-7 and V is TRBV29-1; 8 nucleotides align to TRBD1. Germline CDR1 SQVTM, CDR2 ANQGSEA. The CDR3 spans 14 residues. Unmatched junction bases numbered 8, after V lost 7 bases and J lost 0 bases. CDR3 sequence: CSGKTGVNSYEQYF. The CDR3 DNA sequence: TGCAGCGGTAAGACAGGGGTTAACTCCTACGAGCAGTACTTC.

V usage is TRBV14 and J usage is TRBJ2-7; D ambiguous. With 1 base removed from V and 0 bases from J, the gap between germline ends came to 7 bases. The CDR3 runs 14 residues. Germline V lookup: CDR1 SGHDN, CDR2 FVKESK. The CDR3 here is CASSQAPSSYEQYF. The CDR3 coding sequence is TGTGCCAGCAGCCAAGCACCTAGCTCCTACGAGCAGTACTTC.

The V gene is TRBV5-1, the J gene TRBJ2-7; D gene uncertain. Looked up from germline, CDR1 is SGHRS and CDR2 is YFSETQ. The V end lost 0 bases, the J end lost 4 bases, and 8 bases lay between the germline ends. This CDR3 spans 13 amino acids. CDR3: CASSLALEYEQYF. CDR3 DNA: TGCGCCAGCAGCTTGGCCTTGGAGTACGAGCAGTACTTC.

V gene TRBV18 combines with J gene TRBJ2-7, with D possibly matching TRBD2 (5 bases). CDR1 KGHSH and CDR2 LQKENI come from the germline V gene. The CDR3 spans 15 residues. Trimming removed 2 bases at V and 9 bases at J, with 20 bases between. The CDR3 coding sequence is TGTGCCAGCTCACCATCTGCGACCCCCCTAGAGGGGCAGTACTTC. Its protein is CASSPSATPLEGQYF.

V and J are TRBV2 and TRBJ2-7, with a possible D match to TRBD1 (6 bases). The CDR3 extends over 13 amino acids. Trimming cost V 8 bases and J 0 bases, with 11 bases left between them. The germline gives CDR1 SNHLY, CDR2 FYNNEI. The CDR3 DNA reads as TGTGCCAGCCAGGGGACAACCTCCTACGAGCAGTACTTC. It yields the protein CASQGTTSYEQYF.

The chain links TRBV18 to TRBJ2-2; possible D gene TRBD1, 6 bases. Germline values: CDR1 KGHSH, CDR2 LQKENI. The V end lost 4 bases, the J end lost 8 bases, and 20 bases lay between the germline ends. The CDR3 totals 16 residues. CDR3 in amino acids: CASSLLDSSIVGELFF. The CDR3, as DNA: TGTGCCAGCTCACTCTTGGACAGCAGTATTGTAGGGGAGCTGTTTTTT.

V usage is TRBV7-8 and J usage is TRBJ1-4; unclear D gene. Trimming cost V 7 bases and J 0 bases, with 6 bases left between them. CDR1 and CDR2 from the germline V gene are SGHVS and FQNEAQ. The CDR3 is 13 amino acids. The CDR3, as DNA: TGTGCCAGCACGTTCGCAACTAATGAAAAACTGTTTTTT. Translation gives CASTFATNEKLFF.

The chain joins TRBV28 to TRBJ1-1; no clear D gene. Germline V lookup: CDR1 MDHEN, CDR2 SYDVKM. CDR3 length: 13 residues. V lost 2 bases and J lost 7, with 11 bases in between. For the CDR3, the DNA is TGTGCCAGCAGTTTACCCGTACACCTTGAAGCTTTCTTT. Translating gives CASSLPVHLEAFF.

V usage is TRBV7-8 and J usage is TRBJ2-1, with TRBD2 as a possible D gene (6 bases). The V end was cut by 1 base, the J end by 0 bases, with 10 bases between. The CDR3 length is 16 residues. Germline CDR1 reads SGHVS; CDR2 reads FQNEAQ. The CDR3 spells CASSLDGGGSYNEQFF. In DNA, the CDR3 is TGTGCCAGCAGCTTAGACGGGGGAGGCTCCTACAATGAGCAGTTCTTC.

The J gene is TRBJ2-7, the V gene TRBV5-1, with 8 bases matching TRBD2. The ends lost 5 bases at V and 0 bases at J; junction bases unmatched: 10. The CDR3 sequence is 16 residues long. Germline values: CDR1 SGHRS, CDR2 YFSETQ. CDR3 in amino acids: CASSPNGGGSSYEQYF. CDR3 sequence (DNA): TGCGCCAGCAGTCCCAACGGGGGGGGGAGCTCCTACGAGCAGTACTTC.

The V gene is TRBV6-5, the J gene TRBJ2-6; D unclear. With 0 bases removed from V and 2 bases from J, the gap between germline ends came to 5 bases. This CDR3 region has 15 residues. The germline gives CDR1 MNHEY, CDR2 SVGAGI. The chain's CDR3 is CASSYSRAGANVLTF. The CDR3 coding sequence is TGTGCCAGCAGTTACTCACGGGCTGGGGCCAACGTCCTGACTTTC.

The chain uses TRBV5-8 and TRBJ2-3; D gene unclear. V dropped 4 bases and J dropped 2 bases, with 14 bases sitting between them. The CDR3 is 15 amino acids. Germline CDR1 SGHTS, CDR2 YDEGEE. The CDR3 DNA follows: TGTGCCAGCAGCCGGATTCAGGATTTCACAGATACGCAGTATTTT. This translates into CASSRIQDFTDTQYF.

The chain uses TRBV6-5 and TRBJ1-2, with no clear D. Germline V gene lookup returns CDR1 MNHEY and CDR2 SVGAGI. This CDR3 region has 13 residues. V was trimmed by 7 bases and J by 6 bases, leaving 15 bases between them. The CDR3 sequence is CASKLDTTHGYTF. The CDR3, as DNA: TGTGCCAGCAAACTCGACACAACCCATGGCTACACCTTC.

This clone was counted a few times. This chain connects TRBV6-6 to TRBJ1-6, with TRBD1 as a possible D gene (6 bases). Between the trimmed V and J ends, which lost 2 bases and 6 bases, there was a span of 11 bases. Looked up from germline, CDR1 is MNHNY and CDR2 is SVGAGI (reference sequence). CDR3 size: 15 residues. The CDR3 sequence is CASSYGGAGNSPLHF. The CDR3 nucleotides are TGTGCCAGCAGTTACGGGGGGGCTGGTAATTCACCCCTCCACTTT.

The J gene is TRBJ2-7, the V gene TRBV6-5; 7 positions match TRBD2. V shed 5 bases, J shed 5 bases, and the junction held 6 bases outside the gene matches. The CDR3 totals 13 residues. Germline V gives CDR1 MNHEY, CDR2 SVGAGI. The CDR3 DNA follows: TGTGCCAGCAGTAGCGGGACTTTCAACGAGCAGTACTTC. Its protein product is CASSSGTFNEQYF.

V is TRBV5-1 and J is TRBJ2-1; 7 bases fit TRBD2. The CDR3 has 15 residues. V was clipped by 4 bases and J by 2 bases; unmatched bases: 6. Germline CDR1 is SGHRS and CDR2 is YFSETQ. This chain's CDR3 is CASSLGLVTYNEQFF. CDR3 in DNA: TGCGCCAGCAGCCTAGGACTAGTGACCTACAATGAGCAGTTCTTC.

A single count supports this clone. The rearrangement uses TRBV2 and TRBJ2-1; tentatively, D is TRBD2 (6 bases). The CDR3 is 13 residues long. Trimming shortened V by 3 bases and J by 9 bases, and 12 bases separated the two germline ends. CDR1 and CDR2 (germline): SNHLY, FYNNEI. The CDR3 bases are TGTGCCAGCAGTGATGGCGGGAAGGGTGAGCAGTTCTTC. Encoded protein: CASSDGGKGEQFF.

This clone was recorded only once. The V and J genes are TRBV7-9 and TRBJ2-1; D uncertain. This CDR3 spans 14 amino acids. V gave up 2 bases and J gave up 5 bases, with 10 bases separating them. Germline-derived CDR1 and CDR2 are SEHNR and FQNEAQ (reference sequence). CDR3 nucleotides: TGTGCCAGCAGCTTAACTTTACCGAACAATGAGCAGTTCTTC. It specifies CASSLTLPNNEQFF.

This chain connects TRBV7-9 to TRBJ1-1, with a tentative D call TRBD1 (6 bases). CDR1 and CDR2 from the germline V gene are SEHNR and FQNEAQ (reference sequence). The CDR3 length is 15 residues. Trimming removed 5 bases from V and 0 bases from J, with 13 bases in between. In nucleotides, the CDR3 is TGTGCCAGCAGCCCGACAGGACTTATGAACACTGAAGCTTTCTTT. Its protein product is CASSPTGLMNTEAFF.